The source of this T cell receptor beta chain is a study of blood T cell repertoires in COVID-19. Study details: Acute and convalescent COVID-19 specimens originated in the United States, Italy and Spain.

Per the original methods: Scientists estimated how many nucleated cells there were by amplifying reference gene primers. Method: immunoSEQ multiplex PCR; TCRdb's copy keeps in-frame clones and lacks some. The DNA gave D and trimming, while V, J and clone size come from that table. The data show tens of thousands of clones, with around 88% seen just once and 18% held by the top ten. Germline CDR1 reads SEHNR; CDR2 reads FQNEAQ (reference sequence). The CDR3 sequence is 16 residues long. The V segment lost 3 bases and the J segment 2 bases; nucleotides outside the gene matches: 5. Sequencing was performed on peripheral blood. This receptor was identified in a human donor in a cohort sampled during active COVID-19. The genes are TRBV7-9 and TRBJ2-3; 10 bases line up with TRBD2. DNA for the CDR3: TGTGCCAGCAGCTTCGGGAGCGGGGGGGCCACAGATACGCAGTATTTT. This gives the protein CASSFGSGGATDTQYF. Looking up the rest from reference TRBV7-9 and TRBJ2-3 gives the full variable domain: DTGVSQNPRHKITKRGQNVTFRCDPISEHNRLYWYRQTLGQGPEFLTYFQNEAQLEKSRLLSDRFSAERPKGSFSTLEIQRTEQGDSAMYLCASSFGSGGATDTQYFGPGTRLTVL.